A single T cell receptor (beta chain) is shown here with its context. Some clones are missing from TCRdb's copy, which holds only in-frame ones; the method was immunoSEQ multiplex PCR. The table includes around 250,000 clones, around 90% detected once. The sample is drawn from a study of blood T cell repertoires in COVID-19. Per germline, CDR1 SNHLY and CDR2 FYNNEI. CDR3 size: 13 residues. V was shortened by 6 bases and J by 2 bases, with 10 bases between the two germline ends. The gene calls are TRBV2 and TRBJ1-2; maybe TRBD1 (5 bases). The receptor was derived from a human donor in a cohort sampled during active COVID-19. Sequences were obtained from peripheral blood. The CDR3 protein is CASRGGRNYGYTF. The CDR3 region has the DNA TGTGCCAGCAGGGGGGGACGGAACTATGGCTACACCTTC.